Listed below are T cell receptor beta chains from one sample, sequenced in a study of glioma-infiltrating T cells after dendritic cell vaccination. Produced via immunoSEQ multiplex PCR; TCRdb's table is partial and in-frame only. The data contain fewer than 85,000 clones, 70% to 90% of them singletons. Sequences were derived from blood, sampled before dendritic cell vaccination. Receptor source: a human donor with glioblastoma. CDR3s include the opening cysteine and the closing phenylalanine or tryptophan. Each record gives: V gene, D gene, J gene, CDR3 length, clone size, CDR3 protein, CDR3 DNA. The D gene is left open where the match is weak. The size entry is marked missing in some rows and otherwise reads once, few, many or a size class.

V: TRBV28; D: NA; J: TRBJ1-5; length: 15; size: NA; CDR3: CASTGEGSRNQPQHF; DNA: TGTGCCAGCACCGGGGAAGGGAGCCGCAATCAGCCCCAGCATTTT
V: TRBV6-1; D: NA; J: TRBJ2-1; length: 12; size: NA; CDR3: CASSPPGNEQFF; DNA: TGTGCCAGCAGTCCCCCAGGCAATGAGCAGTTCTTC
V: TRBV18; D: TRBD1; J: TRBJ1-4; length: 14; size: NA; CDR3: CASSAQGRNEKLFF; DNA: TGTGCCAGCTCAGCACAGGGGCGGAATGAAAAACTGTTTTTT
V: TRBV18; D: TRBD2; J: TRBJ2-5; length: 14; size: NA; CDR3: CASSSTGAGDSQYF; DNA: TGTGCCAGCTCATCGACGGGAGCGGGAGACTCCCAGTACTTC
V: TRBV27; D: TRBD2; J: TRBJ2-4; length: 16; size: NA; CDR3: CASSLGGRSAKNIQYF; DNA: TGTGCCAGCAGTTTAGGCGGGAGGTCGGCCAAAAACATTCAGTACTTC
V: TRBV6-1; D: NA; J: TRBJ2-5; length: 14; size: NA; CDR3: CASSVGKGQETQYF; DNA: TGTGCCAGCAGTGTAGGGAAGGGGCAAGAGACCCAGTACTTC
V: TRBV7-7; D: TRBD2; J: TRBJ2-3; length: 16; size: NA; CDR3: CASSKLAGGITDTQYF; DNA: TGTGCTAGCAGCAAACTAGCGGGGGGGATAACAGATACGCAGTATTTT
V: TRBV5-6; D: TRBD2; J: TRBJ2-7; length: 18; size: few; CDR3: CASSLAGLAGALTYEQYF; DNA: TGTGCCAGCAGCTTAGCGGGGCTAGCGGGGGCCCTTACCTACGAGCAGTACTTC
V: TRBV18; D: NA; J: TRBJ1-5; length: 14; size: NA; CDR3: CASSPQRGNQPQHF; DNA: TGTGCCAGCTCCCCGCAGCGGGGAAATCAGCCCCAGCATTTT
V: TRBV19; D: TRBD1; J: TRBJ1-2; length: 14; size: NA; CDR3: CASTPDRNLYGYTF; DNA: TGTGCCAGTACTCCGGACAGGAACCTATATGGCTACACCTTC
V: TRBV2; D: TRBD2; J: TRBJ2-1; length: 15; size: NA; CDR3: CASSEASGGANEQFF; DNA: TGTGCCAGCAGCGAGGCTAGCGGGGGGGCGAATGAGCAGTTCTTC
V: TRBV7-9; D: NA; J: TRBJ1-2; length: 15; size: NA; CDR3: CASSPMALLGDGYTF; DNA: TGTGCCAGCAGCCCGATGGCCCTCCTTGGAGATGGCTACACCTTC
V: TRBV5-1; D: TRBD1; J: TRBJ1-1; length: 14; size: NA; CDR3: CASSRDSRNTEAFF; DNA: TGCGCCAGCAGCCGGGACAGTAGGAACACTGAAGCTTTCTTT
V: TRBV12-5; D: NA; J: TRBJ2-7; length: 14; size: once; CDR3: CASAPGDRTYEQYF; DNA: TGTGCTAGTGCCCCGGGGGATAGGACCTACGAGCAGTACTTC
V: TRBV25-1; D: NA; J: TRBJ2-1; length: 16; size: NA; CDR3: CASSESREPPAGEQFF; DNA: TGTGCCAGCAGTGAATCAAGGGAGCCTCCAGCGGGTGAGCAGTTCTTC
V: TRBV19; D: NA; J: TRBJ1-1; length: 13; size: NA; CDR3: CASSGRGGAEAFF; DNA: TGTGCCAGTAGTGGCCGAGGGGGAGCTGAAGCTTTCTTT
V: TRBV2; D: NA; J: TRBJ2-5; length: 13; size: NA; CDR3: CASSERGVETQYF; DNA: TGTGCCAGCAGTGAACGCGGGGTGGAGACCCAGTACTTC
V: TRBV27; D: TRBD2; J: TRBJ2-3; length: 15; size: NA; CDR3: CASTTLAGVADTQYF; DNA: TGTGCCAGCACCACACTAGCGGGAGTAGCAGATACGCAGTATTTT
V: TRBV11-2; D: NA; J: TRBJ2-5; length: 15; size: few; CDR3: CASSLELAFTETQYF; DNA: TGTGCCAGCAGCTTAGAGCTAGCGTTCACGGAGACCCAGTACTTC
V: TRBV6-1; D: NA; J: TRBJ1-3; length: 15; size: NA; CDR3: CASSEAGQSGNTIYF; DNA: TGTGCCAGCAGTGAAGCGGGACAATCTGGAAACACCATATATTTT